The 5 T cell receptor beta chains presented below share a single source sample, sequenced in a study of T cell responses to AZD1222 COVID-19 vaccine. Produced via immunoSEQ multiplex PCR; TCRdb's table is partial and in-frame only. Here the sample spans roughly 120,000 clones, around 90% being singletons. Sequenced material: peripheral blood, taken on day 0 of AZD1222 vaccination. The receptor set was obtained from an adult in good health.

This sequence joins TRBV6-5 and TRBJ2-1, with TRBD2 identical over 8 bases. CDR1 is MNHEY, CDR2 SVGAGI, per germline. V trimming: 7 bases; J trimming: 5 bases; junction bases outside the gene matches: 10. This CDR3 has 15 amino acids. CDR3 loop: CASKILFGRDNEQFF. CDR3 nucleotides: TGTGCCAGCAAAATCCTCTTCGGGAGGGACAATGAGCAGTTCTTC.

This clone was seen a single time. The chain uses TRBV9 and TRBJ2-5; 11 bases map to TRBD2. Unmatched junction bases numbered 6, after V lost 1 base and J lost 4 bases. This CDR3 is 16 amino acids long. Germline values: CDR1 SGDLS, CDR2 YYNGEE. CDR3 in amino acids: CASSVNVAGGAETQYF. The CDR3 region has the DNA TGTGCCAGCAGCGTAAATGTAGCGGGAGGGGCAGAGACCCAGTACTTC.

This clone appeared once. The chain joins TRBV6-5 to TRBJ2-7; D ambiguous. V shed 0 bases and J shed 4 bases, with 7 bases lying between them. The CDR3 length is 13 residues. Germline CDR1 is MNHEY and CDR2 is SVGAGI. CDR3 nucleotide sequence: TGTGCCAGCAGTTACTCGTCCCGGTACGAGCAGTACTTC. The encoded protein is CASSYSSRYEQYF.

This rearrangement joins TRBV11-2 to TRBJ2-3; D perhaps matches TRBD2 (5 bases). The CDR3 contains 16 residues. V was shortened by 5 bases and J by 0 bases, with 15 bases between the two germline ends. Germline values: CDR1 SGHAT, CDR2 FQNNGV. The CDR3 loop reads CASSLEVGFSTDTQYF. The CDR3, as DNA: TGTGCCAGCAGCCTGGAGGTGGGGTTCAGCACAGATACGCAGTATTTT.

The chain carries TRBV28 and TRBJ1-3; no definite D call. Germline V gene lookup returns CDR1 MDHEN and CDR2 SYDVKM. Trimming shortened V by 6 bases and J by 3 bases, and 12 bases separated the two germline ends. This CDR3 region has 14 residues. CDR3 sequence reads: CASSLTGNGNTIYF. The CDR3 DNA is TGTGCCAGCAGCCTTACGGGGAATGGAAACACCATATATTTT.